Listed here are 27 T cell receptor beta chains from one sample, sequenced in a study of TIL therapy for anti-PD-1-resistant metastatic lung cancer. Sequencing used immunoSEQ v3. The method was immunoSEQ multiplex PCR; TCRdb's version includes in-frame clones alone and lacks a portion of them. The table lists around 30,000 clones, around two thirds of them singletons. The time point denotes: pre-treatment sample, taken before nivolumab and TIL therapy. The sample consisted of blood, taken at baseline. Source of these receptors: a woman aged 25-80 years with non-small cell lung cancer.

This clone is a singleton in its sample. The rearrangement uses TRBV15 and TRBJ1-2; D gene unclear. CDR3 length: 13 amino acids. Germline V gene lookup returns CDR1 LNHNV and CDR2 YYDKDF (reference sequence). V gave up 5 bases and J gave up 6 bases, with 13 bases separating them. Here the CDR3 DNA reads TGTGCCACCAGCTCACCAAATCGCAATGGCTACACCTTC. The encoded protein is CATSSPNRNGYTF.

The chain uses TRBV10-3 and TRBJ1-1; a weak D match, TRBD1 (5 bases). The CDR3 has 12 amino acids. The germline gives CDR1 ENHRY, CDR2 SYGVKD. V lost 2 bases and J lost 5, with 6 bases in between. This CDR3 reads CAISEGGTEAFF. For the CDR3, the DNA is TGTGCCATCAGTGAGGGGGGGACTGAAGCTTTCTTT.

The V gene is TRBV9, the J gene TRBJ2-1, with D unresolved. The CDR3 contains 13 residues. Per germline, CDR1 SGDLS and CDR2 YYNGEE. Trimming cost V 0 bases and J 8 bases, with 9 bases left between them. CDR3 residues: CASSVEPVDEQFF. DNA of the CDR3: TGTGCCAGCAGCGTAGAACCGGTGGATGAGCAGTTCTTC. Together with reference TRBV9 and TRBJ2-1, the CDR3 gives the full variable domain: DSGVTQTPKHLITATGQRVTLRCSPRSGDLSVYWYQQSLDQGLQFLIQYYNGEERAKGNILERFSAQQFPDLHSELNLSSLELGDSALYFCASSVEPVDEQFFGPGTRLTVL.

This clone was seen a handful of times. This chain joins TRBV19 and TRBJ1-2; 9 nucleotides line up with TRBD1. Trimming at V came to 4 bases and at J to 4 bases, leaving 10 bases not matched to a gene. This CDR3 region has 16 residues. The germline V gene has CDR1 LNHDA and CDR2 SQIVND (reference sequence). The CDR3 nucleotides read TGTGCCAGTAGTAAGAGTACGGGACAGGGCCTCTATGGCTACACCTTC. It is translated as CASSKSTGQGLYGYTF.

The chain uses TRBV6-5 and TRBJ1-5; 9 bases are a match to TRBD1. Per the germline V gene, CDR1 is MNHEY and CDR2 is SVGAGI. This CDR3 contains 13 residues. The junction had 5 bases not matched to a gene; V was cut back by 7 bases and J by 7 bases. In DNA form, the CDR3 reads TGTGCCAGCAACAGGGGGCGCGGCCAGCCCCAGCATTTT. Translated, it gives CASNRGRGQPQHF.

CDR3 coding DNA: TGTGCCAGCAGTTTGGACGGTTTATTCACAGATACGCAGTATTTT. This sequence encodes CASSLDGLFTDTQYF. The chain links TRBV27 to TRBJ2-3; no clear D. The V end lost 3 bases, the J end lost 2 bases, and 12 bases lay between the germline ends. This CDR3 contains 15 residues. CDR1 and CDR2 (germline): MNHEY, SMNVEV (reference sequence).

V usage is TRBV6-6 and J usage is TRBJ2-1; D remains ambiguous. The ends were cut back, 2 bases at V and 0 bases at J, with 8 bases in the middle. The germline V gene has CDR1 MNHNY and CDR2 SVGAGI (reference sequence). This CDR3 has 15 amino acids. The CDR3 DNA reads TGTGCCAGCAGTTACGGGTCTATCTCCTACAATGAGCAGTTCTTC. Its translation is CASSYGSISYNEQFF.

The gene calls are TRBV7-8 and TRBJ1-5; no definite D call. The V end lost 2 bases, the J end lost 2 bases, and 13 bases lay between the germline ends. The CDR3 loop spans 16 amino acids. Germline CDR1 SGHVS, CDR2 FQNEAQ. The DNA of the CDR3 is TGTGCCAGCAGCTTAAGTGGATCCCTGGGCAATCAGCCCCAGCATTTT. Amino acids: CASSLSGSLGNQPQHF.

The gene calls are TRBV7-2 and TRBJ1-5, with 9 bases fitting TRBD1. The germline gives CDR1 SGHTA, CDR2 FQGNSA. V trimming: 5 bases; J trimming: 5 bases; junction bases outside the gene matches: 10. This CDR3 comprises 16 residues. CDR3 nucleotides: TGTGCCAGCAGCATCTATCCGGGACAGGGCGATCAGCCCCAGCATTTT. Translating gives CASSIYPGQGDQPQHF.

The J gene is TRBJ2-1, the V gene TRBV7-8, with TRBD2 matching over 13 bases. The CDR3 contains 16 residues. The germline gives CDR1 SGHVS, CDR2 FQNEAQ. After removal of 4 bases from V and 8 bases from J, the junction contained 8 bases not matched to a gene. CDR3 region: CASSSELAGGWHEQFF. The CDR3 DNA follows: TGTGCCAGCAGCTCCGAACTAGCGGGAGGGTGGCATGAGCAGTTCTTC.

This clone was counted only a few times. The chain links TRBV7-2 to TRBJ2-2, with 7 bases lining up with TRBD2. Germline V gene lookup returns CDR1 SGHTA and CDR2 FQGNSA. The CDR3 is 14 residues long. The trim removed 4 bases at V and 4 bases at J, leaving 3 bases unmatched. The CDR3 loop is CASSSSGPTGELFF. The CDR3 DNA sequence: TGTGCCAGCAGCTCTAGCGGTCCCACCGGGGAGCTGTTTTTT.

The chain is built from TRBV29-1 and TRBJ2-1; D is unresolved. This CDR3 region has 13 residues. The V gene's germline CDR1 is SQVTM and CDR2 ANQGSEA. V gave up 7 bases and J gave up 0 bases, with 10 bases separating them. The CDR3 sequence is CSGRKSSYNEQFF. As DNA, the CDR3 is TGCAGCGGACGTAAGAGCTCCTACAATGAGCAGTTCTTC.

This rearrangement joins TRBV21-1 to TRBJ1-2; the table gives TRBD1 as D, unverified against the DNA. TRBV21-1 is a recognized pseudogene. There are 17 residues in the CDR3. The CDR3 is CASSKFRLTGTDYGYTF. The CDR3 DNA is TGTGCCAGCAGCAAATTCCGCCTGACAGGGACAGACTATGGCTACACCTTC.

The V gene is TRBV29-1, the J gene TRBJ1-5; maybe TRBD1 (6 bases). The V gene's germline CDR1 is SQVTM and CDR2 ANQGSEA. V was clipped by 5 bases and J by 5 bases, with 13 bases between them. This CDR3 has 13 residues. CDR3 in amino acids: CSVLNRVHQPQHF. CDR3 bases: TGCAGCGTTCTAAACAGGGTCCATCAGCCCCAGCATTTT.

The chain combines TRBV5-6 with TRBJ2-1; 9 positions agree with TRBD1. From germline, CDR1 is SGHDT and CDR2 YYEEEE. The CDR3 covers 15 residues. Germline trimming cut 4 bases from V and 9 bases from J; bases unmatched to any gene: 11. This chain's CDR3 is CASSLQGALNSEQFF. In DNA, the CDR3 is TGTGCCAGCAGCCTACAGGGGGCCCTTAATAGTGAGCAGTTCTTC. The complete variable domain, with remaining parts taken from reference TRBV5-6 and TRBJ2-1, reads DAGVTQSPTHLIKTRGQQVTLRCSPKSGHDTVSWYQQALGQGPQFIFQYYEEEERQRGNFPDRFSGHQFPNYSSELNVNALLLGDSALYLCASSLQGALNSEQFFGPGTRLTVL.

Here the CDR3 reads CSVGLAGAGGIQYF. The CDR3 DNA sequence: TGCAGCGTCGGACTAGCGGGGGCTGGGGGCATTCAGTACTTC. The chain couples TRBV29-1 to TRBJ2-4; 13 nucleotides line up with TRBD2. Germline values: CDR1 SQVTM, CDR2 ANQGSEA. V shed 6 bases and J 9 bases; nucleotides not matched to a gene: 8. This CDR3 contains 14 residues. Full variable domain (remainder filled in from reference TRBV29-1 and TRBJ2-4): SAVISQKPSRDICQRGTSLTIQCQVDSQVTMMFWYRQQPGQSLTLIATANQGSEATYESGFVIDKFPISRPNLTFSTLTVSNMSPEDSSIYLCSVGLAGAGGIQYFGAGTRLSVL.

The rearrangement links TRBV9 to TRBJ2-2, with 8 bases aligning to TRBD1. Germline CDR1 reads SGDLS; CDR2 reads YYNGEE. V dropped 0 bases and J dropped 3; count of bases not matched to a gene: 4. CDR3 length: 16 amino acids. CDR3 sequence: CASSVAPGGDTGELFF. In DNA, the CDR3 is TGTGCCAGCAGCGTAGCCCCAGGGGGCGACACCGGGGAGCTGTTTTTT.

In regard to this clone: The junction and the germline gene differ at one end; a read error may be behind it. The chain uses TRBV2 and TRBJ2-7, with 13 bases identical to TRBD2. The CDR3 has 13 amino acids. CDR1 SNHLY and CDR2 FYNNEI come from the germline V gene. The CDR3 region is CASSGTSGKLGDF. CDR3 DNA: TGTGCCAGCTCCGGGACTAGCGGGAAACTGGGGGACTTC.

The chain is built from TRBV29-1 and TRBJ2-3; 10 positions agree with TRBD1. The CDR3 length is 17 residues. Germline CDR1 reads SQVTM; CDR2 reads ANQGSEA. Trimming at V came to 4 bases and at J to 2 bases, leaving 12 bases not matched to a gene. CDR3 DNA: TGCAGCGTTGTGGGGGTTTTGGGGACAGGGGACACAGATACGCAGTATTTT. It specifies CSVVGVLGTGDTDTQYF.

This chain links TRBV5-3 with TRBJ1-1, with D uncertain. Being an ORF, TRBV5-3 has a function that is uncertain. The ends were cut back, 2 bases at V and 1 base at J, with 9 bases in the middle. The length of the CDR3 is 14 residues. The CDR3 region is CARSFNRGNTEAFF. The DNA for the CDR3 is TGTGCCAGAAGCTTTAACCGGGGGAACACTGAAGCTTTCTTT.

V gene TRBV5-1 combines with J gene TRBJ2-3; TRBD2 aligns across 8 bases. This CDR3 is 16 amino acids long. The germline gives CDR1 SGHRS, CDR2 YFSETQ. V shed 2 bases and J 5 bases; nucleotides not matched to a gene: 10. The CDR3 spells CASSFDAGGPGDTQYF. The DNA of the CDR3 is TGCGCCAGCAGCTTCGACGCGGGAGGCCCTGGAGATACGCAGTATTTT.

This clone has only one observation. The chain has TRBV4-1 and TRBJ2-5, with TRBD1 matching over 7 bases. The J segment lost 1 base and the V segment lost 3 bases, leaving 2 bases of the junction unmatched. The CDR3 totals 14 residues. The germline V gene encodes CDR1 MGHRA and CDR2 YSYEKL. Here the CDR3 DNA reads TGCGCCAGCAGCCACCGACAGGGCCAAGAGACCCAGTACTTC. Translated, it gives CASSHRQGQETQYF.

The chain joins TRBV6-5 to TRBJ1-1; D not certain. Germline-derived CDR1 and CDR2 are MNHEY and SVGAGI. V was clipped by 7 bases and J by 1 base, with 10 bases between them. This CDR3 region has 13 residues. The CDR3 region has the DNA TGTGCCAGCACACCGAGACAGAACACTGAAGCTTTCTTT. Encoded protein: CASTPRQNTEAFF.

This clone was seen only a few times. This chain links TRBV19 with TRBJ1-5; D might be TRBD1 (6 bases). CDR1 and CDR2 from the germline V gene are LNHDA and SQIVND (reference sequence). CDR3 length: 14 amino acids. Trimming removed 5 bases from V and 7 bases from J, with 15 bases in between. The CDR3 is CASSVRDKTQPQHF. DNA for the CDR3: TGTGCCAGTAGTGTCCGGGACAAGACACAGCCCCAGCATTTT.

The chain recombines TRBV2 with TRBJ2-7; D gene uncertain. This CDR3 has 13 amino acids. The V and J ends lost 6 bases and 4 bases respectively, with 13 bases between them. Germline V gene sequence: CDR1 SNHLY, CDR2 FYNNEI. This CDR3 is CASSQRLAYEQYF. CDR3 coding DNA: TGTGCCAGCAGCCAAAGGCTGGCTTACGAGCAGTACTTC.

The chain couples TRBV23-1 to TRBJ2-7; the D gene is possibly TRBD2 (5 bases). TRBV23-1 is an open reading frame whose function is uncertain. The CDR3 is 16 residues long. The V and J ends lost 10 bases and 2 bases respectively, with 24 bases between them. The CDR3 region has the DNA TGCGCCACCTCGCCGGAGCGGCTCCCTGTTGCCTACGAGCAGTACTTC. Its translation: CATSPERLPVAYEQYF.

CDR3 nucleotide sequence: TGTGCCTGGAGAAAAGCGGGACAGGGGAATCAGCCCCAGCATTTT. Residues: CAWRKAGQGNQPQHF. The chain has TRBV30 and TRBJ1-5, with 10 bases matching TRBD1. CDR1 and CDR2 from the germline V gene are GTSNPN and SVGIG (reference sequence). The CDR3 spans 15 residues. V gave up 3 bases and J gave up 4 bases; unmatched junction bases: 6.